This T cell receptor (beta chain) is from a study of OX40 agonist ivuxolimab in advanced cancers. Study summary: Dose-escalation patients had hepatocellular carcinoma, melanoma, renal cell or head and neck cancer. Overall study findings and caveats: Expansion of clones was among the lowest in partial responders at 0.1-3.0 mg/kg.

As to this clone: Its cognate antigen is unknown.

Germline CDR1 SNHLY, CDR2 FYNNEI. V lost 8 bases and J lost 5; bases outside the gene matches: 8. The CDR3 spans 13 residues. Data came from immunoSEQ multiplex PCR; TCRdb stores just in-frame clones and leaves some out. In the table there are about 50,000 clones, over 60% of which are singletons. The TCR sequence derives from an adult with an advanced solid tumor such as melanoma, head and neck, liver or kidney cancer. The sequenced sample was CD4+ or CD8+ T cells sorted from blood, obtained in a trial of the OX40 agonist ivuxolimab. The chain employs TRBV2 and TRBJ2-5; 7 bases are a match to TRBD1. CDR3 sequence: CASHRGSMETQYF. DNA for the CDR3: TGTGCCAGCCACAGGGGCTCGATGGAGACCCAGTACTTC.